These 7 T cell receptor beta chains originate from one sample sequenced in a study of tissue T cells after allogeneic stem cell transplantation. Clones were sequenced by immunoSEQ multiplex PCR, and TCRdb holds only the in-frame ones, with some missing. The table has tens of thousands of clones, about 70% seen once; the top ten hold roughly 0.41%. The sequenced sample consisted of blood. The receptors shown here come from a female BALB/c mouse in good health. Strain haplotype (MHC): H2-d.

As to this clone: The gene symbols are mouse symbols. The read finishes 1 residue shy of the CDR3 end, and the germline J gene is used to complete it. V usage is TRBV13-1 and J usage is TRBJ2-7, with 14 bases that match TRBD2. J was trimmed by 9 bases and V by 2 bases; bases with no gene match: 4. Germline loops: CDR1 NSHNY, CDR2 SYGAGN. The CDR3 has 14 residues. The chain's CDR3 is CASSEGTGGAAQYF. CDR3 DNA, as far as it was read: TGTGCCAGCAGTGAGGGGACTGGGGGGGCGGCACAGTAC.

Notes on this clone: The listed genes are named as in mouse. The read terminates 1 residue before the CDR3 end, so the remaining end is supplied by the germline J gene. The V gene is TRBV5, the J gene TRBJ2-7; 11 positions match TRBD1. The length of the CDR3 is 15 residues. CDR1 LGHNA and CDR2 YNLKQL come from the germline V gene (reference sequence). Losses at the gene ends were 1 base for V and 4 bases for J; bases not matched to a gene: 3. The covered CDR3 bases are TGTGCCAGCAGCCAAGTTCGGGACAGGGGGTATGAACAGTAC. Amino acids: CASSQVRDRGYEQY. The full CDR3 protein reads CASSQVRDRGYEQYF.

Worth noting for this clone: Gene names and germline refer to mouse. The CDR3 extends 1 residue past the end of the read, so its final part is completed from the germline J gene. This chain uses TRBV2 with TRBJ2-5, with no clear D. CDR1 is LGHNA, CDR2 YSYQKL, per germline. CDR3 length equals 13 residues. V was shortened by 0 bases and J by 2 bases, with 3 bases between the two germline ends. The CDR3 DNA, read in part, is TGTGCCAGCAGCCAAGAGCCCCAAGACACCCAGTAC. The encoded protein is CASSQEPQDTQY. The whole CDR3 sequence reads CASSQEPQDTQYF.

A note on this clone: The gene names given are mouse names. The CDR3 end lies 1 residue beyond the end of the read and is filled in from the germline J gene. The rearrangement uses TRBV19 and TRBJ1-4, with TRBD1 matching 7 bases. V lost 3 bases to trimming and J lost 3 bases; unmatched junction nucleotides: 5. This CDR3 region has 15 residues. From germline, CDR1 is FNHDT and CDR2 SITEND (reference sequence). The covered CDR3 bases are TGTGCCAGCAGTAGAGGACAGGCCCCCAACGAAAGATTATTT. This codes for CASSRGQAPNERLF. The complete CDR3 protein is CASSRGQAPNERLFF.

A note on this clone: Each gene name is a mouse one. The CDR3 region is CTCSAASYAEQFF. CDR3 DNA, as far as it was read: TGCACCTGCAGTGCAGCCAGCTATGCTGAGCAGTTC. This sequence joins TRBV1 and TRBJ2-1, with no clear D. The missing CDR3 end, 1 residue past where the read stops, is filled in from the germline J gene. Trimming stripped 1 base from V and 3 bases from J, with 4 bases between. CDR3 length: 13 residues. The germline V gene has CDR1 NSQYPW and CDR2 LRSPGD (reference sequence).

A single count supports this clone. Mouse gene names apply. The read ends 1 residue early relative to the CDR3; the germline J gene fills the gap. V gene TRBV13-3 combines with J gene TRBJ2-3; D may be TRBD1 (5 bases). With 4 bases removed from V and 3 bases from J, the gap between germline ends came to 6 bases. This CDR3 region has 12 residues. CDR1 NNHDY and CDR2 SYVADS come from the germline V gene. This chain's CDR3 is CASSRQAETLYF. Partial CDR3 DNA: TGTGCCAGCAGTCGACAGGCAGAAACGCTGTAT.

Comment on this clone: Germline and genes here are mouse. The CDR3 reads CASSQDTSNERLFF. The sequenced part of the CDR3 DNA is TGTGCCAGCAGCCAAGACACATCCAACGAAAGATTATTT. The V and J genes are TRBV5 and TRBJ1-4; D is unclear. The DNA ends 1 residue before the CDR3 does, and the rest of the CDR3 is filled in from the germline J gene. The CDR3 has 14 residues. V was pared by 0 bases and J by 2 bases, with 4 bases between. Germline V gene data show CDR1 as LGHNA and CDR2 as YNLKQL (reference sequence).